These T cell receptor beta chains were read from a single sample in a study of T cell repertoires in cytomegalovirus infection. TCRdb processed the reads anew with MiXCR; each CDR3 protein has one entry. There are roughly 760,000 distinct CDR3 sequences in the sample; 35% occur only once, and under 3.5% lies in the top ten. The material sequenced was PBMCs. These receptors were obtained from a human donor in good health (CMV status not recorded). Some clones in this sample may be carry-over from other donors' samples. CDR3s include the opening cysteine and the closing phenylalanine or tryptophan. D genes are given only for firm matches. Only some rows state a clone size, as once, few, many or a class for expanded clones.

D	V	J	size	DNA	CDR3
-	TRBV4-1	TRBJ2-7	few	TGCGCCAGCAGCCAAGAAGAGTGGAGTGCGGGGTTCTCCTACGAGCAGTACTTC	CASSQEEWSAGFSYEQYF
-	TRBV20-1	TRBJ2-1	-	TGCAGTGCCCCCCGCTCTGAGAGAGGGCGTCGAGAGCAGTTCTTC	CSAPRSERGRREQFF
-	TRBV20-1	TRBJ2-7	-	TGCAGTGCTAGAGCCCCCGGTGAAAGTGAGGAAAGTCGGGGCTTC	CSARAPGESEESRGF
-	TRBV7-9	TRBJ2-7	few	TGTGCCAGCAGCTTTGACTCCGGAGGGCGAGGGGAGCAGTACTTC	CASSFDSGGRGEQYF
TRBD2	TRBV20-1	TRBJ2-1	few	TGCAGTGCTAGAGGACTAGCGGGGAACAATGAGCAGTTCTTC	CSARGLAGNNEQFF
-	TRBV6-5	TRBJ2-7	few	TGTGCCAGCAGTTACTCCTTTCCAGGGACTGCCTACGAGCAGTACTTC	CASSYSFPGTAYEQYF
TRBD2	TRBV29-1	TRBJ2-7	few	TGCAGCGTTTCGGGGGGAATCGACGAGCAGTACTTC	CSVSGGIDEQYF
-	TRBV6-2/TRBV6-3	TRBJ1-2	many	TGTGCCAGCAGGAACCGGGACTCCGGTGGAGGCTACACCTTC	CASRNRDSGGGYTF
-	TRBV28	TRBJ1-5	few	TGTGCCAGCAGCTCTCGGGATGGGCGCAATCAGCCCCAGCATTTT	CASSSRDGRNQPQHF
TRBD2	TRBV5-6	TRBJ2-7	few	TGTGCCAGCAGCTCCGGGACTAGCGCGTACGAGCAGTACTTC	CASSSGTSAYEQYF
-	TRBV20-1	TRBJ1-2	few	TGCAGTGCTAACAGGGAGGGTAGCTATGGCTACACCTTC	CSANREGSYGYTF
-	TRBV4-1	TRBJ1-4	-	TGCGCCAGCAGCCAACCTGACAGAACAACTAATGAAAAACTGTTTTTT	CASSQPDRTTNEKLFF
TRBD2	TRBV7-2	TRBJ2-1	-	TGTGCCAGCAGCTTAGTCGGGACTAGCGTATACAATGAGCAGTTCTTC	CASSLVGTSVYNEQFF
-	TRBV6-4	TRBJ2-2	-	TGTGCCAGCAGCCGGGACAACACCGGGGAGCTGTTTTTT	CASSRDNTGELFF
TRBD1	TRBV6-1	TRBJ1-2	-	TGTGCCAGCAGTCCCTCGGGACAGGGGGTGGTTGGCTACACCTTC	CASSPSGQGVVGYTF
TRBD2	TRBV7-6	TRBJ2-3	-	TGTGCCAGCAGCCCCGAAAGCGGGAGGTTCCCTTATACGCAGTATTTT	CASSPESGRFPYTQYF
TRBD1	TRBV5-1	TRBJ1-1	-	TGCGCCAGCAGCTCTGGACAGGGGGCAACTGAAGCTTTCTTT	CASSSGQGATEAFF
-	TRBV11-3	TRBJ1-2	-	TGTGCCAGCAGCTTAGTCCCCACCACCCCTTCGACCTTC	CASSLVPTTPSTF
TRBD1	TRBV29-1	TRBJ2-7	-	TGCAGCGTTGGGGACAGGGCTCCGGGCTCCTACGAGCAGTACTTC	CSVGDRAPGSYEQYF
TRBD1	TRBV19	TRBJ1-5	few	TGTGCCAGTAGTACAAGACAGGGCACGAGGAGCAATCAGCCCCAGCATTTT	CASSTRQGTRSNQPQHF
-	TRBV7-2	TRBJ2-1	few	TGTGCCAGCAGCCAACCGGGGGCGAATGAGCAGTTCTTC	CASSQPGANEQFF
-	TRBV12-3/TRBV12-4	TRBJ2-7	-	TGTACCAGCAGTCCCACTTCTCCCGGGTCGATACCCTACGAGCAGTACTTC	CTSSPTSPGSIPYEQYF